This TCR beta chain was documented in a study of shared clonotypes between healthy human individuals. Notes on the study in general: Generation probabilities of non-shared clonotypes were lower (relative to those shared by all four donors).

Trimming removed 5 bases from V and 5 bases from J; junction bases left unmatched: 14. Germline V gene data show CDR1 as SNHLY and CDR2 as FYNNEI. This CDR3 has 17 amino acids. Repertoires were generated with immunoSEQ multiplex PCR, while TCRdb's copy carries only in-frame clones and drops some. The sample records just over 2,000,000 clones, 85% to 95% being singletons. Comments on this clone: Its specificity is not known.

Sequenced sample: naive CD4+ T cells sorted from blood. Sample subset: CD45RA+ positively selected. The rearrangement uses TRBV2 and TRBJ2-1, with 8 positions matching TRBD1. The clonotype originates from a man aged 18-30 years in good health. The CDR3 here is CASSPSLFGQGHNEQFF. CDR3 DNA sequence: TGTGCCAGCAGTCCCTCGCTCTTCGGACAGGGACACAATGAGCAGTTCTTC.